This T cell receptor (beta chain) was retrieved from a study of blood T cell repertoires in COVID-19. All recovered Cohort 3 donors got two negative PCRs, got clearance, or saw symptom resolution. The authors' processing: Counts of nucleated cells, estimated from reference gene primer amplification, were obtained. The method was immunoSEQ multiplex PCR; TCRdb's version includes in-frame clones alone and lacks a portion of them. V, J and clone size are taken as reported in that table, and D and trimming were inferred from the DNA itself. The table includes a few hundred thousand clones, around 89% detected once. This CDR3 has 18 amino acids. The germline CDR1 and CDR2 sequences are MNHEY and SMNVEV (reference sequence). The V segment lost 0 bases and the J segment 10 bases; nucleotides outside the gene matches: 18.

Sequencing was carried out using PBMCs or T cells enriched from blood (not recorded which). This TCR was recovered from a woman aged 25 to 39 who had recovered from COVID-19. This rearrangement joins TRBV27 to TRBJ2-1; 7 positions agree with TRBD2. The CDR3 DNA sequence: TGTGCCAGCAGTTTATCACTGGACGGGAGGCTACTCCCGCGGGAGCAGTTCTTC. Residues: CASSLSLDGRLLPREQFF.